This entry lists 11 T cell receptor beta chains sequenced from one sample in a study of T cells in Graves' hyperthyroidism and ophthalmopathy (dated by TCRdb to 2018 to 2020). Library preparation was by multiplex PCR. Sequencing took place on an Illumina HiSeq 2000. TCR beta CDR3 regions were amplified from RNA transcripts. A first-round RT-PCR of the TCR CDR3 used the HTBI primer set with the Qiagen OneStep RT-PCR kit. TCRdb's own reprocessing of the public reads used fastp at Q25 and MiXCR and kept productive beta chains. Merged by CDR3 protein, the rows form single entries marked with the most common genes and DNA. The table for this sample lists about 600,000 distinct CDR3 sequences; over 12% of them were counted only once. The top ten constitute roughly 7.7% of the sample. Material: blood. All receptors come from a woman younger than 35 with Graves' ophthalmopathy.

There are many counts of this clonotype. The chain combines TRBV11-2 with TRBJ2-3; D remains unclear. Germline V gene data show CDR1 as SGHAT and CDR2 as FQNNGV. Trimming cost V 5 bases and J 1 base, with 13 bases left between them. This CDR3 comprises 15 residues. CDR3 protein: CASSLKGMRTDTQYF. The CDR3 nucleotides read TGTGCCAGCAGCCTTAAGGGAATGCGCACAGATACGCAGTATTTT.

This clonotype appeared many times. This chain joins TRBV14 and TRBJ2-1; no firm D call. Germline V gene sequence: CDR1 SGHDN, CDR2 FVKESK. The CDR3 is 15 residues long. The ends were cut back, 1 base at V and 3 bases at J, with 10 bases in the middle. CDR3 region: CASSQVRGIYNEQFF. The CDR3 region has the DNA TGTGCCAGCAGCCAAGTTCGCGGCATCTACAATGAGCAGTTCTTC. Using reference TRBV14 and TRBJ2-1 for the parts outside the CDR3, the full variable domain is EAGVTQFPSHSVIEKGQTVTLRCDPISGHDNLYWYRRVMGKEIKFLLHFVKESKQDESGMPNNRFLAERTGGTYSTLKVQPAELEDSGVYFCASSQVRGIYNEQFFGPGTRLTVL.

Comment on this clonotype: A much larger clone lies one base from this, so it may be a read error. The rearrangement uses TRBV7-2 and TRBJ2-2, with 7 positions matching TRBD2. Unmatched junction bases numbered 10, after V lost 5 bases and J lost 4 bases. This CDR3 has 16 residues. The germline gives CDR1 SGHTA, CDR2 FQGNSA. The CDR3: CASSPPGLTATGELFF. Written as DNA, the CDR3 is TGTGCCAGCAGCCCCCCGGGACTAACGGCCACCGGGGAGCTGTTTTTT.

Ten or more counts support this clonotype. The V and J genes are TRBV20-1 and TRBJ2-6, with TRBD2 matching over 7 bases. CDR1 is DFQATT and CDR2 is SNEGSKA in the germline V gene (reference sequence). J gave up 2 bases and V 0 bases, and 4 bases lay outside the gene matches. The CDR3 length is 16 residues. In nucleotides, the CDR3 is TGCAGTGCTAGAGACGGGAGGAAAACTGGGGCCAACGTCCTGACTTTC. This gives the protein CSARDGRKTGANVLTF.

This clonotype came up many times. The CDR3 DNA is TGTGCCAGCAGCCTAATCGGTGCGACCGGGGAGCTGTTTTTT. Protein: CASSLIGATGELFF. The gene calls are TRBV7-8 and TRBJ2-2; D unclear. Trimming removed 5 bases from V and 5 bases from J, with 12 bases in between. The CDR3 has 14 residues. Looked up from germline, CDR1 is SGHVS and CDR2 is FQNEAQ.

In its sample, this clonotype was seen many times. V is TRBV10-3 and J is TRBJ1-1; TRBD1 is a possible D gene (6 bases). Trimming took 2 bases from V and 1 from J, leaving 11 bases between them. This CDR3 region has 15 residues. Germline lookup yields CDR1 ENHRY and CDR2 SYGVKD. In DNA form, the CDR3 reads TGTGCCATCAGTGAGGGGGGACATGGGAACACTGAAGCTTTCTTT. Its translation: CAISEGGHGNTEAFF.

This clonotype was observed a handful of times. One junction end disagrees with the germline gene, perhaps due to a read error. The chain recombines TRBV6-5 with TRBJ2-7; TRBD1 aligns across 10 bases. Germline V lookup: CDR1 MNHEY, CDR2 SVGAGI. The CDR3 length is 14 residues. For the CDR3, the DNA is TGTGCCAGCAGTTACGACAGGGGGCCTTACGAGCAGTGCTTC. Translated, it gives CASSYDRGPYEQCF.

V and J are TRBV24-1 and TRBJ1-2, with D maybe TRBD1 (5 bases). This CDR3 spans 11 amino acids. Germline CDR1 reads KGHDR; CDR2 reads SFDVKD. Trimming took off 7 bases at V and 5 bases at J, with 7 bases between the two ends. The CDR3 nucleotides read TGTGCCACCAGGGGGCTTTATGGCTACACCTTC. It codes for CATRGLYGYTF.

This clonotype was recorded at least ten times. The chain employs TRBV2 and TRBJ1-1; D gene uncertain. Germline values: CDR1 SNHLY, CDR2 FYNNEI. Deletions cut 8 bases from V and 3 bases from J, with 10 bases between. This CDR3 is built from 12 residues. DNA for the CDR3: TGTGCCAGCCGGTGGGAGGACACTGAAGCTTTCTTT. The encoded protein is CASRWEDTEAFF.

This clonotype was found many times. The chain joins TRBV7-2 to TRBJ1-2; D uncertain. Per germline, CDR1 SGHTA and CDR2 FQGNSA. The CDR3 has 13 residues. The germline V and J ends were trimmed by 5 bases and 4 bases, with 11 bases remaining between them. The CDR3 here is CASSPGGLYGYTF. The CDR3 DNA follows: TGTGCCAGCAGCCCCGGCGGCCTCTATGGCTACACCTTC.

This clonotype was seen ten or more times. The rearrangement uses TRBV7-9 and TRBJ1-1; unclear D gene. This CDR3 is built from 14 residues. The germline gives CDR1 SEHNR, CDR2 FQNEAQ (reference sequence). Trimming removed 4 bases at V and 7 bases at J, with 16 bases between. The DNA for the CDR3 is TGTGCCAGCAGCTCTAGGGTTAGGAGGAGTGAAGCTTTCTTT. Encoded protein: CASSSRVRRSEAFF.